This T cell receptor beta chain came from a study of PD-1 blockade in classical Hodgkin lymphoma. The data were produced by immunoSEQ multiplex PCR, yet TCRdb's version contains in-frame clones alone and is incomplete. Altogether about 100,000 clones are present, 75% to 90% being singletons, with the ten largest covering 12%. Whole-study findings and limits: Baseline diversity was lower in partial responders and progressors than complete responders.

With no exception, relapse followed autologous stem cell transplantation in all patients, and brentuximab vedotin exposure varied. Germline lookup yields CDR1 ENHRY and CDR2 SYGVKD. The CDR3 has 14 amino acids. Trimming left V 2 bases short and J 6 bases short, with 13 bases between. Regarding this clone: No antigen is known for it.

The rearrangement joins TRBV10-3 to TRBJ1-2; D is unclear. This material consisted of peripheral blood mononuclear cells (PBMCs), taken at baseline. This sequence was found in a human donor with classical Hodgkin lymphoma. CDR3 sequence (DNA): TGTGCCATCAGTGAGCAAGGAGGTTCGAATGGCTACACCTTC. Amino acid sequence: CAISEQGGSNGYTF.